The 3 T cell receptor beta chains below were found in one sample sequenced in a study of monozygotic twins with inflammatory bowel disease. TCRdb derives one entry per CDR3 protein from the 5' RACE reads, leaving out DNA. Its clone listing holds over 100,000 distinct CDR3 sequences. The source material was blood. The receptor set was obtained from a human donor with ulcerative colitis or Crohn's disease, or a healthy co-twin of an affected twin (not recorded which).

The chain combines TRBV5-6 with TRBJ1-5; TCRdb proposes TRBD1, but this gene call is untestable without DNA. CDR3 length equals 15 residues. Germline CDR1 SGHDT, CDR2 YYEEEE. The CDR3 sequence is CASSSQGYSNQPQHF.

The V call is TRBV20-1, the J call TRBJ2-2. The CDR3 runs 13 residues. Germline CDR1 is DFQATT and CDR2 is SNEGSKA (reference sequence). The CDR3 protein is CSADDRNTGELFF.

The genes are TRBV3-2 and TRBJ2-1; checking the TCRdb D call of TRBD1 is not possible without DNA. TRBV3-2 constitutes a pseudogene. This CDR3 contains 22 residues. The CDR3 loop is CASSHPTTRQELPKSSYNEQFF.